This T cell receptor beta chain was identified during a study of cytomegalovirus exposure and HLA in healthy donors. Primers included in the PCR were 60 Vbeta and 13 Jbeta primers. TCRdb's copy holds only in-frame clones and misses some; the assay was immunoSEQ multiplex PCR. In the table there are around 200,000 clones, around 80% of which are singletons. This clone was observed a handful of times. The CDR3 has 13 residues. V lost 2 bases, J lost 7 bases, and 4 bases stayed unmatched. In germline, CDR1 is GTSNPN, CDR2 SVGIG (reference sequence). Sequenced sample: PBMCs. This chain connects TRBV30 to TRBJ1-4; 7 nucleotides line up with TRBD1. The receptor was isolated from a woman aged 35 to 49 in good health and CMV-seronegative. The CDR3, as DNA: TGTGCCTGGAGTACAGGGGTCAGTGAAAAACTGTTTTTT. Its translation: CAWSTGVSEKLFF.